These T cell receptor beta chains were read from a single sample in a study of shared clonotypes between healthy human individuals. Clones were read by immunoSEQ multiplex PCR, and TCRdb kept only the in-frame ones, dropping some. Of under 2.5 million clones in the sample, approximately 90% were seen once. Sequenced: naive CD4+ T cells from PBMCs. The origin of the receptors is a man younger than 35 in good health. Some clones in this sample may be carry-over from other donors' samples. Both conserved end residues are part of each CDR3. D genes are given only for firm matches.

TRBJ1-1,TRBV29-1,NA,TGCAGCGTTTCGGGGGGGAACACTGAAGCTTTCTTT,CSVSGGNTEAFF
TRBJ2-7,TRBV4-2,NA,TGTGCCAGCAGCCAAGCAGGGCCGTCCTCTGAGCAGTACTTC,CASSQAGPSSEQYF
TRBJ1-3,TRBV6-1,TRBD1,TGTGCCAGCAGTGAAGGGGGACAGTTGGGAAACACCATATATTTT,CASSEGGQLGNTIYF
TRBJ1-2,TRBV5-1,NA,TGCGCCAGCAGCTTGCTCGGGGTTGGCGATGGCTACACCTTC,CASSLLGVGDGYTF
TRBJ2-3,TRBV27,TRBD2,TGTGCCAGCAGTCCAAGACTAGCGGGGTCCACAGATACGCAGTATTTT,CASSPRLAGSTDTQYF
TRBJ2-5,TRBV6-6,NA,TGTGCCAGCAGTTTCAGGGGAGAGGAGACCCAGTACTTC,CASSFRGEETQYF
TRBJ2-7,TRBV5-1,NA,TGCGCCAGCAGCACCTACCGAATGGCCGGGGAGGAGCAGTACTTC,CASSTYRMAGEEQYF
TRBJ2-3,TRBV28,NA,TGTGCCAGCAGGCCCCCGAGGGCCCATACAGATACGCAGTATTTT,CASRPPRAHTDTQYF
TRBJ2-7,TRBV18,NA,TGTGCCAGCTCACCAGGGAGAAGCTCCTACGAGCAGTACTTC,CASSPGRSSYEQYF
TRBJ2-5,TRBV5-1,TRBD1,TGCGCCAGCAGCTGGGACAGTCAAGAGACCCAGTACTTC,CASSWDSQETQYF